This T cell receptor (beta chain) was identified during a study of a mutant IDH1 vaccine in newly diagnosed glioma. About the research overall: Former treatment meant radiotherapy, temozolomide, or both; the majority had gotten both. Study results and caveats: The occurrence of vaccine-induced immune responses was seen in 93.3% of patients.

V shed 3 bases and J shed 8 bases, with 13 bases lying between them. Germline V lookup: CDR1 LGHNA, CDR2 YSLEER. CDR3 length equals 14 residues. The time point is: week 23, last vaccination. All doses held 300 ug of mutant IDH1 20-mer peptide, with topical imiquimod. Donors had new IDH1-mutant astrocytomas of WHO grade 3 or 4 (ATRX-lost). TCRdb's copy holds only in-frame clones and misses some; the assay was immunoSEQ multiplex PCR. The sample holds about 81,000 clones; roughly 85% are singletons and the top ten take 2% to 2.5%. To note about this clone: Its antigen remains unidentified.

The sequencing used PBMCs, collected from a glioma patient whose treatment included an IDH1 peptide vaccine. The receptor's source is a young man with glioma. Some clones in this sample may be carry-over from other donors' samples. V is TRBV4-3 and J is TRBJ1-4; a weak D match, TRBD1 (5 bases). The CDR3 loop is CASSQGGTEEKLFF. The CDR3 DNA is TGCGCCAGCAGCCAGGGTGGGACGGAGGAAAAACTGTTTTTT.